This T cell receptor (beta chain) came from a study of T cell responses to AZD1222 COVID-19 vaccine (dated by TCRdb to about 2021). Regarding the research as a whole: AZD1222 recipients given second doses at about 4 weeks or at about 12 weeks were pooled, since spike-specific TCR depth and breadth were not found to differ between the two schedules. TCR sequencing covered 233 trial participants: 200 to 220 given two doses of AZD1222 and 26 given two doses of MenACWY control vaccine. Enrollment into the trials was organized by age into subgroups of 18-55, 56-69 and 70-plus years, and those subgroups contained approximately 150, 30 and 60 TCR-sequenced participants, respectively.

Study-level results and caveats: Reportedly, almost half of the unique spike-specific TCRs recognized epitopes lying outside the regions that are mutated in the B.1.351 and B.1.1.7 variants. The whole spike protein was spanned by vaccine-associated CD4 TCRs, and dominant responses were seen in regions 160-218 and 743-854. Only 5 to 7 AZD1222 recipients were SARS-CoV-2 seropositive at baseline, limiting conclusions about previously exposed vaccinees. The 56-69-year group was small, and its depth increase did not reach significance, likely because of low power. Because no samples from the day 14 peak response were available, repertoires could be characterized only after the peak T cell response. Most participants were white British and females outnumbered males, and the authors suggested that clonal diversity may have been underestimated. Spike-specific TCR breadth and depth rose significantly after two AZD1222 doses compared with day 0 and with MenACWY recipients.

The CDR3 regions of human TCRbeta chains were analyzed by immunosequencing. On the authors' methods: TCRs in the repertoires were matched against a reference library of SARS-CoV-2-specific TCRs that had been generated with the MIRA antigen-specificity platform. Breadth was defined as the fraction of unique TCRs that were SARS-CoV-2-associated. Depth was defined as the fraction of total T cells that were SARS-CoV-2-associated. Using the MIRA data, every spike-specific TCR was mapped to the spike region that the TCR reacted to and assigned to either a CD4 or a CD8 class. Log10-transformed breadth and depth values were compared by one-way ANOVA with Sidak's multiple comparisons tests. Drawn from immuneACCESS, this table holds only the in-frame rearrangements with V and J called that TCRdb kept. Clones are partly lost; checked studies trace under half to an unresolved V gene and leave the rest unexplained. D and trimming were read from the DNA, whereas the V and J calls and clone size are those reported in that table. The sample table lists more than 85,000 clones, around 82% of them with a count of one. Clones ranked in the top ten supply 3.5% to 5% of the sample.

Sample time point, as interpreted from the label and publication: baseline before first vaccination. Vaccinee samples were obtained from the UK trials COV001 and COV002, which included a single-blind randomized controlled phase 2/3 trial of AZD1222 (ChAdOx1 nCoV-19) in healthy adults. For TCRbeta chain sequencing, PBMC samples were collected from trial participants at day 0 and at day 28 after the second dose. In regard to this clone: No antigen is known for it. Per-base quality was not reported, and no clone a single base away is much larger than it.

The input for sequencing was peripheral blood, taken on day 0 of AZD1222 vaccination. The clonotype comes from an adult in good health.

The sequence in DNA is TGTGCCAGCAGCTTAACTCCTGTAAACGGTGAAGCTTTCTTT. Its protein product is CASSLTPVNGEAFF. The sequence links TRBV7-3 to TRBJ1-1; the D gene lacks a confident call. V is clipped by 0 bases and J by 7 bases, and the sequence between their germline boundaries is 12 bases long. CDR1 SGHTA and CDR2 FQGTGA are derived from the germline V gene. Spanning cysteine to phenylalanine, the CDR3 consists of 14 amino acids. Only the CDR3 part of the read is kept: 42 bases, read in frame from the first base.